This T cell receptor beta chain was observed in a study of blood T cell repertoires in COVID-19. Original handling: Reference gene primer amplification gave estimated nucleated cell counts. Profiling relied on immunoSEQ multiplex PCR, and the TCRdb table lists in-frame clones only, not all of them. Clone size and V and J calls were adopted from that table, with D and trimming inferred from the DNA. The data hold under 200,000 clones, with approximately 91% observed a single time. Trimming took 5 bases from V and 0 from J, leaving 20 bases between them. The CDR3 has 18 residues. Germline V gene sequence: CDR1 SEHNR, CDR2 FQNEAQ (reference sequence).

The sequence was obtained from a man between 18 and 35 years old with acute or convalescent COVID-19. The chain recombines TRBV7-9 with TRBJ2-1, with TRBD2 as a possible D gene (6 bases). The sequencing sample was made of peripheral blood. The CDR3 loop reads CASSEYPLGRTSYNEQFF. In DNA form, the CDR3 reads TGTGCCAGCAGCGAATACCCCTTGGGGAGGACCTCCTACAATGAGCAGTTCTTC. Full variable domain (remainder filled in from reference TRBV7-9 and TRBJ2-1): DTGVSQNPRHKITKRGQNVTFRCDPISEHNRLYWYRQTLGQGPEFLTYFQNEAQLEKSRLLSDRFSAERPKGSFSTLEIQRTEQGDSAMYLCASSEYPLGRTSYNEQFFGPGTRLTVL.